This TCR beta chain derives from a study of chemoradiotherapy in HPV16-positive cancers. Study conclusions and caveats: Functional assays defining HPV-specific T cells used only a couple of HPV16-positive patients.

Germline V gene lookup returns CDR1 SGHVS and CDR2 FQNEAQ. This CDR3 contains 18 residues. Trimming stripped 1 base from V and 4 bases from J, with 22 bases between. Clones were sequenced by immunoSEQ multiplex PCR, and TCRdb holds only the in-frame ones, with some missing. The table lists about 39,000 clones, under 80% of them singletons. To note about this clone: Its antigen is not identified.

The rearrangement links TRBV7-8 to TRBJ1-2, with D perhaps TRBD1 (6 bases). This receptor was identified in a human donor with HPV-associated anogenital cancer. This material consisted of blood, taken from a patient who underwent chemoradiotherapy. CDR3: CASSLVVGAYSRGYGYTF. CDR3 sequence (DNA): TGTGCCAGCAGCTTAGTGGTGGGGGCGTATTCGAGGGGCTATGGCTACACCTTC.